Below, one T cell receptor beta chain is given with its context. The repertoire was sequenced with immunoSEQ multiplex PCR; TCRdb's copy has only in-frame clones and lacks some. Seen here are around 60,000 clones, about 96% observed once, and the top ten hold under 2.5%. The data belong to a study of T cell changes during pregnancy in multiple sclerosis. Trimming removed 0 bases from V and 8 bases from J, with 14 bases in between. The CDR3 totals 15 residues. The V gene's germline CDR1 is SGHRS and CDR2 YFSETQ. V usage is TRBV5-1 and J usage is TRBJ1-4; TRBD1 might be the D (6 bases). This sequence originates from a female donor with multiple sclerosis, enrolled in a pregnancy study. Source: CD8+ T cells from peripheral blood mononuclear cells, taken after pregnancy. DNA of the CDR3: TGCGCCAGCAGCTTGGGCAGGGGCTGGGAAGAAAAACTGTTTTTT. Its translation: CASSLGRGWEEKLFF.